This T cell receptor beta chain was documented in a study of shared clonotypes between healthy human individuals. CD8 cells classed as naive were CD45RO-negative and positively selected for CCR7, excluding terminally differentiated effector memory CD45RA+ cells. Profiled with immunoSEQ multiplex PCR; TCRdb holds only in-frame clones, not every one. The sample lists roughly 1,800,000 clones, about 95% seen once, with more than 0.95% in the top ten. Germline CDR1 is SGHDN and CDR2 is FVKESK. With 0 bases removed from V and 4 bases from J, the gap between germline ends came to 12 bases. The CDR3 consists of 16 residues.

V usage is TRBV14 and J usage is TRBJ1-4; D is uncertain. Material: naive CD8+ T cells sorted from blood. This TCR came from a man younger than 30 in good health. The CDR3 loop is CASSQDPPPYNEKLFF. CDR3 sequence (DNA): TGTGCCAGCAGCCAAGATCCCCCCCCATATAATGAAAAACTGTTTTTT.